This is a list of T cell receptor beta chains from one sample in a study of blood T cell repertoires in COVID-19. TCRdb's table, derived via immunoSEQ multiplex PCR, lists solely in-frame clones and lacks some. The data show around 250,000 clones, 85% seen once. The specimen was peripheral blood. The receptors originated from a man in his fifties with active or convalescent COVID-19. Both conserved end residues are part of each CDR3. Fields, in order: J gene, V gene, clone size, D gene, CDR3 protein, CDR3 DNA. The D gene is left open where the match is weak. Clone size is not always given. Where it is, it says once, few, many or a class for expanded clones.

TRBJ2-7 | TRBV6-6 | NA | TRBD2 | CASSHRTSGSYEQYF | TGTGCCAGCAGCCACCGGACTAGCGGGAGCTACGAGCAGTACTTC
TRBJ2-7 | TRBV18 | NA | TRBD2 | CASSPLKREVHEQYF | TGTGCCAGCTCACCACTGAAGCGGGAGGTCCACGAGCAGTACTTC
TRBJ2-1 | TRBV27 | NA | TRBD2 | CASSSLGLAAGEQFF | TGTGCCAGCAGCTCATTGGGACTAGCGGCCGGTGAGCAGTTCTTC
TRBJ2-1 | TRBV11-3 | NA | NA | CASSLDSTSSYNEQFF | TGTGCCAGCAGCTTGGACTCCACGAGCTCCTACAATGAGCAGTTCTTC
TRBJ1-1 | TRBV6-5 | NA | TRBD1 | CASRTGGGEAFF | TGTGCCAGCAGGACAGGGGGCGGTGAAGCTTTCTTT
TRBJ2-2 | TRBV6-5 | NA | NA | CASSLDRNTGELFF | TGTGCCAGCAGTTTGGACAGAAACACCGGGGAGCTGTTTTTT
TRBJ1-6 | TRBV28 | NA | TRBD1 | CASSRPGQRNSPLHF | TGTGCCAGCAGTCGACCGGGACAGAGGAATTCACCCCTCCACTTT
TRBJ2-7 | TRBV6-5 | NA | TRBD2 | CASSGREVSYEQYF | TGTGCCAGCAGCGGGCGGGAGGTCTCCTACGAGCAGTACTTC
TRBJ1-2 | TRBV3-1/TRBV3-2 | once | TRBD1 | CASSQLRRGRTTFYGYTF | TGTGCCAGCAGCCAGTTGAGAAGGGGGCGGACCACTTTCTATGGCTACACCTTC
TRBJ2-1 | TRBV18 | once | TRBD1 | CASSPDRVTYNEQFF | TGTGCCAGCTCACCTGACAGGGTGACCTACAATGAGCAGTTCTTC
TRBJ2-4 | TRBV18 | NA | NA | CASSPSEIAKNIQYF | TGTGCCAGCTCACCATCCGAGATAGCCAAAAACATTCAGTACTTC
TRBJ1-4 | TRBV14 | NA | NA | CASSPTRGFAEKLFF | TGTGCCAGCAGCCCAACAAGGGGATTCGCTGAAAAACTGTTTTTT
TRBJ1-1 | TRBV10-3 | NA | TRBD1 | CAIRTGTAEAFF | TGTGCCATCAGAACCGGGACAGCAGAAGCTTTCTTT
TRBJ2-7 | TRBV6-5 | NA | TRBD2 | CASSSPSSGRSYEQYF | TGTGCCAGCAGTTCTCCTTCTAGCGGGAGATCGTACGAGCAGTACTTC
TRBJ2-1 | TRBV28 | NA | NA | CASSLVRNEQFF | TGTGCCAGCAGTTTGGTCAGGAATGAGCAGTTCTTC
TRBJ1-4 | TRBV2 | NA | NA | CASRGAILGEKLFF | TGTGCCAGCAGGGGGGCCATACTAGGGGAAAAACTGTTTTTT
TRBJ2-7 | TRBV24-1 | NA | NA | CATSDFPGEQYF | TGTGCCACCAGTGATTTTCCAGGAGAGCAGTACTTC
TRBJ1-2 | TRBV2 | once | NA | CASAFGHPANYGYTF | TGTGCCAGTGCCTTTGGACACCCAGCTAACTATGGCTACACCTTC
TRBJ1-3 | TRBV30 | NA | NA | CAWGPPQAYGNTIYF | TGTGCCTGGGGCCCCCCCCAGGCATACGGAAACACCATATATTTT
TRBJ2-1 | TRBV19 | NA | NA | CASSAFNGSPNEQFF | TGTGCCAGTAGTGCTTTTAACGGGAGCCCGAATGAGCAGTTCTTC
TRBJ2-7 | TRBV7-9 | NA | TRBD2 | CASSFGAGNLYEQYF | TGTGCCAGCAGCTTTGGAGCGGGAAATCTCTACGAGCAGTACTTC
TRBJ1-4 | TRBV4-2 | NA | NA | CASSDRGLGEKLFF | TGTGCCAGCAGCGATCGAGGGCTAGGGGAAAAACTGTTTTTT
TRBJ2-3 | TRBV7-9 | NA | NA | CASSLGTRDTQYF | TGTGCCAGCAGCTTAGGGACACGAGATACGCAGTATTTT
TRBJ2-2 | TRBV27 | NA | TRBD2 | CASAGLATTGELFF | TGTGCCAGCGCTGGACTAGCGACCACCGGGGAGCTGTTTTTT
TRBJ2-4 | TRBV7-3 | NA | NA | CASSLFYRKNIQYF | TGTGCCAGCAGCTTATTCTACAGGAAAAACATTCAGTACTTC
TRBJ1-1 | TRBV7-2 | NA | TRBD1 | CASSPQGASTEAFF | TGTGCCAGCAGCCCACAGGGGGCCAGTACTGAAGCTTTCTTT
TRBJ2-3 | TRBV7-2 | NA | TRBD2 | CASNPLAGATDTQYF | TGTGCCAGCAACCCACTAGCGGGAGCCACAGATACGCAGTATTTT
TRBJ2-7 | TRBV12-2 | NA | NA | CASRLVGGRQLSSYEQYF | TGTGCAAGTCGCTTAGTAGGGGGAAGGCAGCTCAGCTCCTACGAGCAGTACTTC
TRBJ1-4 | TRBV18 | NA | NA | CASSRATVNEKLFF | TGTGCCAGCTCACGGGCGACAGTTAATGAAAAACTGTTTTTT
TRBJ2-5 | TRBV6-2/TRBV6-3 | NA | TRBD1 | CASSSNRGQETQYF | TGTGCCAGCAGTTCCAACAGGGGGCAAGAGACCCAGTACTTC
TRBJ2-3 | TRBV5-1 | NA | TRBD2 | CASSNQRGNTDTQYF | TGCGCCAGCAGCAACCAGCGGGGGAACACAGATACGCAGTATTTT